This entry features one T cell receptor (beta chain) sequence. Clones were read by immunoSEQ multiplex PCR, and TCRdb kept only the in-frame ones, dropping some. Of 300,000 to 400,000 clones listed, 87% are singletons. This sample was included in a study of Ad26.COV2.S vaccination and SARS-CoV-2 variants. Noted treatment: around 19 received Ad26.COV2.S at low or high dose, single or two shots; 5 received placebo; per-sample allocation not given. Sampling took place 63 days after the first vaccine or placebo injection. Between the trimmed V and J ends, which lost 2 bases and 1 base, there was a span of 2 bases. The germline V gene encodes CDR1 LGHDT and CDR2 YNNKEL (reference sequence). This CDR3 has 13 amino acids.

V gene TRBV3-1 (or the pseudogene TRBV3-2) combines with J gene TRBJ2-2, with D hard to call. The source was peripheral blood, collected in a trial of Ad26.COV2.S vaccine versus placebo. The clonotype was recovered from a person aged 18-65 years who received the Ad26.COV2.S COVID-19 vaccine or a placebo. CDR3 loop: CASSQQNTGELFF. CDR3 bases: TGTGCCAGCAGCCAACAGAACACCGGGGAGCTGTTTTTT.